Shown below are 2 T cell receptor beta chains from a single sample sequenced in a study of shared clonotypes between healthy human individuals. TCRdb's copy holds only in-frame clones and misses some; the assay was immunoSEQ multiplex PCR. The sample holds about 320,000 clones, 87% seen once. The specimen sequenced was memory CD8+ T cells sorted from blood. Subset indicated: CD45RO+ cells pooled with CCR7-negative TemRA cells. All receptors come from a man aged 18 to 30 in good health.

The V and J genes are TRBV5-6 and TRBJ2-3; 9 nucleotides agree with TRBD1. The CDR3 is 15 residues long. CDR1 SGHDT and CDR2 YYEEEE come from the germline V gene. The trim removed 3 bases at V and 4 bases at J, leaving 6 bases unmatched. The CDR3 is CASSWDREFPDTQYF. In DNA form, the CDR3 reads TGTGCCAGCAGCTGGGACAGGGAATTCCCAGATACGCAGTATTTT.

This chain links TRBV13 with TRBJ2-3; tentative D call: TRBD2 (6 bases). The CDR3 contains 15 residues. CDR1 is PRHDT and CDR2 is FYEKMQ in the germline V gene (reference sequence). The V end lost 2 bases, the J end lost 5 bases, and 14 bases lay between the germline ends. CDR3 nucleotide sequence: TGTGCCAGCAGCTTATCGCGGGGTCGAAAAGATACGCAGTATTTT. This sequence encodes CASSLSRGRKDTQYF.